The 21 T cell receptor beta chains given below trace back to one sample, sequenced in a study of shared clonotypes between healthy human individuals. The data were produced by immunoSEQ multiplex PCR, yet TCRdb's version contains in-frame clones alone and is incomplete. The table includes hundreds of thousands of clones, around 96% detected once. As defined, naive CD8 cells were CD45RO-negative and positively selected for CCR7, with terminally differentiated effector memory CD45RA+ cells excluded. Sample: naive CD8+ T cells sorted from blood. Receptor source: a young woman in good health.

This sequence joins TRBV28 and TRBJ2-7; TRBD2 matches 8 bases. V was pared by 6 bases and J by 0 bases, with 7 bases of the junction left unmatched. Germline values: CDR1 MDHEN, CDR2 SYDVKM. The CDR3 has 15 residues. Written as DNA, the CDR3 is TGTGCCAGCAGGCACATAGCGGGAAGCTCCTACGAGCAGTACTTC. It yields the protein CASRHIAGSSYEQYF.

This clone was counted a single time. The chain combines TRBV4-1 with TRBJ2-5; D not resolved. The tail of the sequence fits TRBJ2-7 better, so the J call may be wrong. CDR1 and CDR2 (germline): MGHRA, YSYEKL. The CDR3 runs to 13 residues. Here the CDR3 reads CASSLLGYDEQYF. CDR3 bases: TGCGCCAGCAGCCTTCTGGGGTACGACGAGCAGTACTTC.

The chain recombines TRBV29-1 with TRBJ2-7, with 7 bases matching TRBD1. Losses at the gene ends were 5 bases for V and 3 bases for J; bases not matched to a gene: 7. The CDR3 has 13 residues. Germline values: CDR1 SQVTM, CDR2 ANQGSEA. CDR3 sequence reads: CSVSLTGDYEQYF. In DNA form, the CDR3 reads TGCAGCGTTTCCCTCACAGGGGACTACGAGCAGTACTTC.

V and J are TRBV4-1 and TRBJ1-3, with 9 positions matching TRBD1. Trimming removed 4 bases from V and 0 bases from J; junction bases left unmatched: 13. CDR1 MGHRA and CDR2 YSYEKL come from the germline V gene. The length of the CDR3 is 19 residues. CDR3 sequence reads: CASSPRDRAAGVSGNTIYF. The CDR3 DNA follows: TGCGCCAGCAGCCCGAGGGACAGGGCAGCGGGAGTCTCTGGAAACACCATATATTTT.

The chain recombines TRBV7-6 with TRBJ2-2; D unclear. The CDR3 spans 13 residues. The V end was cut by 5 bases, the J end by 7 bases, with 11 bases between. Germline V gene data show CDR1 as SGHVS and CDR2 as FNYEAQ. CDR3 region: CASSPELGGELFF. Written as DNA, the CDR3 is TGTGCCAGCAGCCCGGAGTTAGGCGGGGAGCTGTTTTTT.

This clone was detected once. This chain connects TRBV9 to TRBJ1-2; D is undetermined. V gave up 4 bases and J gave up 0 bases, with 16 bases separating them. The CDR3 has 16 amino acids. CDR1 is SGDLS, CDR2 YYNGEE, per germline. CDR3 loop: CASSNHPGPANYGYTF. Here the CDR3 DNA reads TGTGCCAGCAGCAATCACCCGGGCCCAGCTAACTATGGCTACACCTTC.

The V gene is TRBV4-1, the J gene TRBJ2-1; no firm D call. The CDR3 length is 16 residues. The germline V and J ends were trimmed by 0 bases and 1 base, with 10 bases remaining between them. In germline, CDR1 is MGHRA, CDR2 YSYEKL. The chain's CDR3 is CASSQEYQLSYNEQFF. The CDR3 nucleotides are TGCGCCAGCAGCCAAGAGTATCAGCTTTCCTACAATGAGCAGTTCTTC.

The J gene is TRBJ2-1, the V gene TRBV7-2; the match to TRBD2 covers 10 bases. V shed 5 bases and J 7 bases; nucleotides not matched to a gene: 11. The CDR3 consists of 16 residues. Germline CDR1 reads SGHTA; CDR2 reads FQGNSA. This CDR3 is CASSRSRLAGENEQFF. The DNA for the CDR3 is TGTGCCAGCAGCAGGTCCAGGCTAGCGGGAGAGAATGAGCAGTTCTTC. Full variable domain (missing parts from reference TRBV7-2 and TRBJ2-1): GAGVSQSPSNKVTEKGKDVELRCDPISGHTALYWYRQSLGQGLEFLIYFQGNSAPDKSGLPSDRFSAERTGGSVSTLTIQRTQQEDSAVYLCASSRSRLAGENEQFFGPGTRLTVL.

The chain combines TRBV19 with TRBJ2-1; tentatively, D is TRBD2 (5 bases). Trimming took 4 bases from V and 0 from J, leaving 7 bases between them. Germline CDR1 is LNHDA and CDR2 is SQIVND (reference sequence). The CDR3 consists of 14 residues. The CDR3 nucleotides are TGTGCCAGTAGTAATGGGAGCTCCTACAATGAGCAGTTCTTC. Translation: CASSNGSSYNEQFF.

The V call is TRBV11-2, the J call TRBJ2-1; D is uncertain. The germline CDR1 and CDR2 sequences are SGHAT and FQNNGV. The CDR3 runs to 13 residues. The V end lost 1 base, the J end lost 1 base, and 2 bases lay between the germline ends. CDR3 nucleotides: TGTGCCAGCAGCTTAGGTTCCTACAATGAGCAGTTCTTC. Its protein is CASSLGSYNEQFF.

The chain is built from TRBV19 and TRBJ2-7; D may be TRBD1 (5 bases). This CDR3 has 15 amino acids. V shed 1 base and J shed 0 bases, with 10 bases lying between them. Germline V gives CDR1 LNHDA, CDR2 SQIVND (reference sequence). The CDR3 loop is CASSIGQQGSYEQYF. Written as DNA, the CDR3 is TGTGCCAGTAGTATAGGACAGCAGGGCTCCTACGAGCAGTACTTC.

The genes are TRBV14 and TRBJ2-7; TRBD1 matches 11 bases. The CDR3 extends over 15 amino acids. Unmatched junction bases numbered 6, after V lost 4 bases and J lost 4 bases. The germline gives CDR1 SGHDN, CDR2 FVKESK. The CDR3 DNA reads TGTGCCAGCAGCCTCGGGACAGGGGGATTTTACGAGCAGTACTTC. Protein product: CASSLGTGGFYEQYF.

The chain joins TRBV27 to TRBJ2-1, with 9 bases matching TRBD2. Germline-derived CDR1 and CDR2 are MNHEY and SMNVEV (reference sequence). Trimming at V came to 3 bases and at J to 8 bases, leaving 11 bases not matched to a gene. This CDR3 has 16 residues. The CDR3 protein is CASSLGLAGSRDEQFF. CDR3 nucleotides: TGTGCCAGCAGTTTGGGACTAGCAGGTAGCCGCGATGAGCAGTTCTTC.

CDR3 region: CASSPPPGLAGVRSSYNEQFF. For the CDR3, the DNA is TGTGCCAGCAGTCCCCCGCCGGGACTAGCGGGAGTTAGGTCCTCCTACAATGAGCAGTTCTTC. V usage is TRBV28 and J usage is TRBJ2-1; 14 nucleotides agree with TRBD2. V lost 5 bases to trimming and J lost 0 bases; unmatched junction nucleotides: 15. The CDR3 contains 21 residues. Germline-derived CDR1 and CDR2 are MDHEN and SYDVKM.

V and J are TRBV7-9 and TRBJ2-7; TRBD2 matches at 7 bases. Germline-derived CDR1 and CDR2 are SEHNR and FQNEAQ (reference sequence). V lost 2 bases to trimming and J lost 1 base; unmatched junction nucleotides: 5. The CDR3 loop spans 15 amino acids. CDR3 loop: CASSLLADPSYEQYF. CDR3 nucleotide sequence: TGTGCCAGCAGCTTACTAGCGGACCCTTCCTACGAGCAGTACTTC.

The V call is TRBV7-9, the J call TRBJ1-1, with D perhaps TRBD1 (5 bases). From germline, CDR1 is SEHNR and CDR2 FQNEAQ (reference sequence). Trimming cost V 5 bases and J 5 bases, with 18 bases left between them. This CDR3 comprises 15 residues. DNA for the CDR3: TGTGCCAGCAGCCCGGGGCTTGGGGGGTATACTGAAGCTTTCTTT. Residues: CASSPGLGGYTEAFF.

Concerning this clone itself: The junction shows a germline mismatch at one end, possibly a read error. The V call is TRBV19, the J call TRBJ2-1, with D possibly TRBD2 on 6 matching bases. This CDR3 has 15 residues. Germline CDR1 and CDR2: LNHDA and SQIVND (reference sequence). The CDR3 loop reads CASSLDLATLNEQFF. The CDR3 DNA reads TGTGCCAGTAGTTTAGACCTAGCGACGTTGAATGAGCAGTTCTTC.

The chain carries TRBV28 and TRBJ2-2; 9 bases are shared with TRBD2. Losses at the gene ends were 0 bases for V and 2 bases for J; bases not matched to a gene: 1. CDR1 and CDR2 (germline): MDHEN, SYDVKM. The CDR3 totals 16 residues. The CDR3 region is CASSLWLAGNTGELFF. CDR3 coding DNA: TGTGCCAGCAGTTTATGGCTAGCGGGAAACACCGGGGAGCTGTTTTTT.

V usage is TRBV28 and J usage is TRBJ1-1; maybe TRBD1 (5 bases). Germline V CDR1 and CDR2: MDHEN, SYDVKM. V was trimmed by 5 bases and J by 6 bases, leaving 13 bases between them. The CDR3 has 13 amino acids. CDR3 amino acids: CASSPTGTAEAFF. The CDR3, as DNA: TGTGCCAGCAGTCCCACCGGGACCGCTGAAGCTTTCTTT.

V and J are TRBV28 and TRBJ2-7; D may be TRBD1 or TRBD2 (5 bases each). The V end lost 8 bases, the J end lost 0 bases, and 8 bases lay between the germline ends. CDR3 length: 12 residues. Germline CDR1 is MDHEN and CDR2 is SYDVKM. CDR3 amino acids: CASGDPSYEQYF. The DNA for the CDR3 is TGTGCCAGCGGGGACCCCTCCTACGAGCAGTACTTC.

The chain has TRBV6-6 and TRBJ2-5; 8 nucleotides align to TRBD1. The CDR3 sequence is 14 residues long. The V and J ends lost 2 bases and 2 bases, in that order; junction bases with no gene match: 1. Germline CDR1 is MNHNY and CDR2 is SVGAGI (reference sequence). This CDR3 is CASSYRDRQETQYF. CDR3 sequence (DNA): TGTGCCAGCAGTTACAGGGACAGGCAAGAGACCCAGTACTTC.